The source of this T cell receptor beta chain is a study of T cell repertoires in aging, cancer and after chemotherapy. Overall study findings and caveats: Loss of evenness, beyond lost richness, contributed to age-related TCR diversity decline in cancer patients. Rebound thymic output was suggested by rising median generation probability during chemotherapy in each cancer cohort.

TRB rearrangements spanning V, D and J were amplified using mixed TRB-A/B primers. TCRdb processed the multiplex PCR reads anew with MiXCR; each CDR3 protein has one entry. In the table there are about 4,300 distinct CDR3 sequences, around 38% of which are singletons. Points on this clonotype: Its antigen is not identified.

Peripheral blood genomic DNA, not sorted cells or RNA, was the template. This TCR derives from a human donor with a solid tumor. Sequenced: blood.

In DNA form, the CDR3 reads TGTGCCACCAGCTCCCCGGGGACAGGACTCTCTGGGGCCAACGTCCTGACTTTC. It encodes CATSSPGTGLSGANVLTF. V is TRBV15 and J is TRBJ2-6; 8 nucleotides align to TRBD1. The J segment lost 0 bases and the V segment lost 5 bases, leaving 9 bases of the junction unmatched. Looked up from germline, CDR1 is LNHNV and CDR2 is YYDKDF (reference sequence). This CDR3 region has 18 residues.